The clone carrying this TCR beta chain was seen a handful of times. No antigen is known for it. Only in-frame clones appear in the TCRdb table, and some are missing; sequencing was by immunoSEQ multiplex PCR. Counted here are 20,000 to 25,000 clones, around 72% occurring once; the ten biggest clones make up about 8.9%. These data are taken from a study of vaccination effects on CD4 cells after COVID-19. Whole-study results and caveats: Missing from the study were early post-infection timepoints, and its convalescent patients were few. Both infection-induced and vaccine-induced clones contracted markedly at late post-vaccination timepoints.

ViraFEST used viral peptide pools to expand antigen-specific CD4+ T cells before sequencing. Researchers isolated CD4+ T cells once 9 to 11 days of culture had elapsed. Previously uninfected by SARS-CoV-2, the vaccine recipients also showed negative nucleocapsid antibodies. Some 2 million PBMC were placed in each well, which was supplemented with approximately 9.7 IU/ml IL-2 and approximately 10 ug/ml peptides. Half of the medium was exchanged for IL-2 medium on both days 3 and 7. The CDR3 has 15 residues. V was clipped by 8 bases and J by 1 base, with 17 bases between them. Germline V CDR1 and CDR2: SNHLY, FYNNEI.

The sequenced sample was CD4+ T cells from PBMCs cultured with HCoV-NL63 spike peptides, obtained before COVID-19 vaccination. The chain carries TRBV2 and TRBJ1-1; D ambiguous. This receptor was taken from a human donor who received a COVID-19 vaccine. The DNA for the CDR3 is TGTGCCAGCGCGGGCCTCGCCGGACCGAACACTGAAGCTTTCTTT. Protein: CASAGLAGPNTEAFF. Variable domain in full (rest from reference TRBV2 and TRBJ1-1): EPEVTQTPSHQVTQMGQEVILRCVPISNHLYFYWYRQILGQKVEFLVSFYNNEISEKSEIFDDQFSVERPDGSNFTLKIRSTKLEDSAMYFCASAGLAGPNTEAFFGQGTRLTVV.